Presented here are 23 T cell receptor beta chains from one specimen sequenced in a study of T cell changes during pregnancy in multiple sclerosis. The method was immunoSEQ multiplex PCR; TCRdb's version includes in-frame clones alone and lacks a portion of them. Found here are under 75,000 clones, about nine tenths of them singletons; the top ten hold almost 0.3%. The sequencing used CD4+ T cells from peripheral blood mononuclear cells, collected after pregnancy. All receptors derive from a female donor with multiple sclerosis, enrolled in a pregnancy study.

This sequence joins TRBV20-1 and TRBJ1-1; TRBD1 agrees at 8 bases. The junction had 3 bases not matched to a gene; V was cut back by 2 bases and J by 10 bases. Germline V lookup: CDR1 DFQATT, CDR2 SNEGSKA (reference sequence). The CDR3 has 11 residues. This CDR3 reads CSARLQGVAFF. CDR3 bases: TGCAGTGCTAGATTACAGGGGGTAGCTTTCTTT.

This clone was seen a single time. The V gene is TRBV29-1, the J gene TRBJ1-4; D possibly corresponds to TRBD1 (6 bases). Deletions cut 5 bases from V and 4 bases from J, with 11 bases between. Germline V gene data show CDR1 as SQVTM and CDR2 as ANQGSEA. The CDR3 covers 13 residues. CDR3 in DNA: TGCAGCGTTTATGCACAGGGTAATGAAAAACTGTTTTTT. This encodes CSVYAQGNEKLFF.

V gene TRBV29-1 combines with J gene TRBJ2-7; 7 positions match TRBD2. CDR3 length: 13 amino acids. CDR1 is SQVTM and CDR2 is ANQGSEA in the germline V gene. With V trimmed by 5 bases and J by 3 bases, 7 bases remained unmatched. CDR3 sequence: CSVSSGNYYEQYF. The CDR3 DNA reads as TGCAGCGTTTCGAGCGGGAACTACTACGAGCAGTACTTC.

This chain joins TRBV7-9 and TRBJ1-1, with TRBD1 as a possible D gene (6 bases). Germline V CDR1 and CDR2: SEHNR, FQNEAQ (reference sequence). V dropped 5 bases and J dropped 1 base, with 14 bases sitting between them. This CDR3 contains 15 residues. CDR3 nucleotide sequence: TGTGCCAGCAGCCACACTACCAGGGGGAACACTGAAGCTTTCTTT. This sequence encodes CASSHTTRGNTEAFF.

With regard to this clone: At one end the junction does not follow the germline gene, possibly because of a read error. The rearrangement uses TRBV5-1 and TRBJ2-7; 7 positions match TRBD2. The length of the CDR3 is 17 residues. Germline V gene lookup returns CDR1 SGHRS and CDR2 YFSETQ. The CDR3 reads CASSLGPRGSISHEQYF. The CDR3 DNA reads TGCGCCAGCAGCTTGGGACCCCGCGGGAGTATCTCCCACGAGCAGTACTTC.

This rearrangement joins TRBV19 to TRBJ1-5, with 8 bases fitting TRBD1. V shed 3 bases and J 1 base; nucleotides not matched to a gene: 11. Looked up from germline, CDR1 is LNHDA and CDR2 is SQIVND (reference sequence). The CDR3 runs 18 residues. CDR3 sequence (DNA): TGTGCCAGTAGTATGGGGCAGGGGGCTATAGGAAGCAATCAGCCCCAGCATTTT. It specifies CASSMGQGAIGSNQPQHF.

The V gene is TRBV11-2, the J gene TRBJ2-4; D not resolved. The germline V and J ends were trimmed by 1 base and 7 bases, with 11 bases remaining between them. CDR1 SGHAT and CDR2 FQNNGV come from the germline V gene. The CDR3 consists of 14 residues. DNA of the CDR3: TGTGCCAGCAGCTTAGTATCGGGTTCGAACATTCAGTACTTC. Its translation is CASSLVSGSNIQYF.

V usage is TRBV30 and J usage is TRBJ2-7; D is possibly TRBD1 (6 bases). Trimming cost V 5 bases and J 2 bases, with 16 bases left between them. This CDR3 is built from 14 residues. Germline V CDR1 and CDR2: GTSNPN, SVGIG (reference sequence). CDR3 in amino acids: CAWCPQGIPYEQYF. CDR3 sequence (DNA): TGTGCCTGGTGCCCCCAGGGGATTCCCTACGAGCAGTACTTC.

V is TRBV18 and J is TRBJ2-5; D is undetermined. CDR1 is KGHSH, CDR2 LQKENI, per germline. Trimming cost V 1 base and J 3 bases, with 9 bases left between them. The CDR3 spans 14 residues. The DNA of the CDR3 is TGTGCCAGCTCACCACAAGGAGAGAAAGAGACCCAGTACTTC. Encoded protein: CASSPQGEKETQYF.

The genes are TRBV7-9 and TRBJ1-2; D remains unclear. The CDR3 covers 12 residues. Trimming took off 6 bases at V and 6 bases at J, with 11 bases between the two ends. The germline gives CDR1 SEHNR, CDR2 FQNEAQ (reference sequence). CDR3 sequence reads: CASSLSTHGYTF. The CDR3 DNA is TGTGCCAGCAGTTTATCGACTCATGGCTACACCTTC.

The chain joins TRBV29-1 to TRBJ1-2, with 9 positions matching TRBD1. Germline V CDR1 and CDR2: SQVTM, ANQGSEA. V shed 6 bases and J 3 bases; nucleotides not matched to a gene: 5. This CDR3 is 13 amino acids long. The CDR3 region has the DNA TGCAGCGTCCGCAGGGACAGGGACTATGGCTACACCTTC. Its translation is CSVRRDRDYGYTF.

The V and J genes are TRBV7-3 and TRBJ1-1, with D tentatively TRBD1 (6 bases). V dropped 5 bases and J dropped 1 base, with 14 bases sitting between them. The CDR3 extends over 15 amino acids. Germline V gene lookup returns CDR1 SGHTA and CDR2 FQGTGA. The CDR3 is CASSPFGGANTEAFF. The CDR3 region has the DNA TGTGCCAGCAGCCCCTTCGGGGGGGCGAACACTGAAGCTTTCTTT.

The rearrangement joins TRBV9 to TRBJ1-6, with a weak D call TRBD1 (5 bases). This CDR3 region has 15 residues. The V end lost 3 bases, the J end lost 3 bases, and 10 bases lay between the germline ends. Germline loops: CDR1 SGDLS, CDR2 YYNGEE. CDR3 bases: TGTGCCAGCAGCGGGCAGGGTAACTATAATTCACCCCTCCACTTT. It is translated as CASSGQGNYNSPLHF.

The CDR3 DNA sequence: TGCAGCGTTCAGGACAGTTATGGCTACACCTTC. Translated, it gives CSVQDSYGYTF. This chain uses TRBV29-1 with TRBJ1-2, with a tentative D call TRBD1 (6 bases). Deletions cut 5 bases from V and 5 bases from J, with 9 bases between. The CDR3 covers 11 residues. From germline, CDR1 is SQVTM and CDR2 ANQGSEA.

V is TRBV19 and J is TRBJ1-1; D unresolved. V was shortened by 1 base and J by 3 bases, with 15 bases between the two germline ends. CDR3 length equals 16 residues. CDR1 is LNHDA, CDR2 SQIVND, per germline (reference sequence). CDR3 protein: CASSIGSVGGHTEAFF. CDR3 bases: TGTGCCAGTAGTATAGGGTCGGTCGGCGGGCACACTGAAGCTTTCTTT.

The CDR3 loop reads CASSEFGTGEQETQYF. In nucleotides, the CDR3 is TGTGCCAGCAGTGAATTTGGGACAGGAGAACAAGAGACCCAGTACTTC. The chain employs TRBV2 and TRBJ2-5; 8 bases match TRBD1. J lost 2 bases, V lost 2 bases, and 7 bases had no gene match. CDR3 length equals 16 residues. CDR1 is SNHLY, CDR2 FYNNEI, per germline.

V and J are TRBV29-1 and TRBJ2-2, with D possibly matching TRBD2 (5 bases). CDR1 and CDR2 from the germline V gene are SQVTM and ANQGSEA. CDR3 size: 16 residues. Between the trimmed V and J ends, which lost 1 base and 4 bases, there was a span of 16 bases. CDR3 loop: CSVEGVAPRGTGELFF. The DNA of the CDR3 is TGCAGCGTTGAAGGGGTAGCCCCCCGGGGCACCGGGGAGCTGTTTTTT.

The chain combines TRBV5-4 with TRBJ2-7, with TRBD1 matching over 7 bases. Looked up from germline, CDR1 is SGHNT and CDR2 is YYREEE (reference sequence). This CDR3 comprises 14 residues. The trim removed 0 bases at V and 4 bases at J, leaving 4 bases unmatched. CDR3 coding DNA: TGTGCCAGCAGCTTGGACAGGGGATCGTACGAGCAGTACTTC. Translation: CASSLDRGSYEQYF. The full variable domain, rest sourced from reference TRBV5-4 and TRBJ2-7, is ETGVTQSPTHLIKTRGQQVTLRCSSQSGHNTVSWYQQALGQGPQFIFQYYREEENGRGNFPPRFSGLQFPNYSSELNVNALELDDSALYLCASSLDRGSYEQYFGPGTRLTVT.

V gene TRBV7-8 combines with J gene TRBJ2-7; 10 bases are a match to TRBD2. The germline CDR1 and CDR2 sequences are SGHVS and FQNEAQ. V lost 5 bases and J lost 2; bases outside the gene matches: 9. The CDR3 consists of 16 residues. The DNA for the CDR3 is TGTGCCAGCAGCCGCAGCGGGAGGGCGTCTACCTACGAGCAGTACTTC. Translating it yields CASSRSGRASTYEQYF.

This clone was detected once. The rearrangement links TRBV7-8 to TRBJ2-3; TRBD1 agrees at 9 bases. This CDR3 is built from 17 residues. Per the germline V gene, CDR1 is SGHVS and CDR2 is FQNEAQ. The V gene end was trimmed by 5 bases and the J gene end by 5 bases; junction bases not matched to a gene: 14. The CDR3 protein is CASSASPGTGFIDTQYF. The CDR3 coding sequence is TGTGCCAGCAGCGCCAGTCCCGGGACAGGGTTCATAGATACGCAGTATTTT.

The rearrangement uses TRBV29-1 and TRBJ1-1, with D possibly being TRBD1 (6 bases). V lost 4 bases and J lost 3, with 12 bases in between. The CDR3 is 13 residues long. In germline, CDR1 is SQVTM, CDR2 ANQGSEA. The CDR3 here is CSVGRGGDTEAFF. CDR3 sequence (DNA): TGCAGCGTTGGAAGGGGGGGTGACACTGAAGCTTTCTTT.

This clone is a singleton in its sample. V usage is TRBV6-1 and J usage is TRBJ1-4; D unclear. Germline lookup yields CDR1 MNHNS and CDR2 SASEGT. The CDR3 totals 13 residues. The V end was cut by 4 bases, the J end by 16 bases, with 19 bases between. CDR3 sequence: CASSGVRGLAGFF. As DNA, the CDR3 is TGTGCCAGCAGTGGAGTCCGAGGATTAGCCGGGTTTTTT.

The CDR3 is CASSHAGTGAYEQYF. In nucleotides, the CDR3 is TGTGCCAGCAGTCACGCCGGGACAGGGGCCTACGAGCAGTACTTC. The chain has TRBV5-6 and TRBJ2-7; 10 bases line up with TRBD1. Per the germline V gene, CDR1 is SGHDT and CDR2 is YYEEEE. V trimming: 5 bases; J trimming: 2 bases; junction bases outside the gene matches: 7. CDR3 length equals 15 residues.